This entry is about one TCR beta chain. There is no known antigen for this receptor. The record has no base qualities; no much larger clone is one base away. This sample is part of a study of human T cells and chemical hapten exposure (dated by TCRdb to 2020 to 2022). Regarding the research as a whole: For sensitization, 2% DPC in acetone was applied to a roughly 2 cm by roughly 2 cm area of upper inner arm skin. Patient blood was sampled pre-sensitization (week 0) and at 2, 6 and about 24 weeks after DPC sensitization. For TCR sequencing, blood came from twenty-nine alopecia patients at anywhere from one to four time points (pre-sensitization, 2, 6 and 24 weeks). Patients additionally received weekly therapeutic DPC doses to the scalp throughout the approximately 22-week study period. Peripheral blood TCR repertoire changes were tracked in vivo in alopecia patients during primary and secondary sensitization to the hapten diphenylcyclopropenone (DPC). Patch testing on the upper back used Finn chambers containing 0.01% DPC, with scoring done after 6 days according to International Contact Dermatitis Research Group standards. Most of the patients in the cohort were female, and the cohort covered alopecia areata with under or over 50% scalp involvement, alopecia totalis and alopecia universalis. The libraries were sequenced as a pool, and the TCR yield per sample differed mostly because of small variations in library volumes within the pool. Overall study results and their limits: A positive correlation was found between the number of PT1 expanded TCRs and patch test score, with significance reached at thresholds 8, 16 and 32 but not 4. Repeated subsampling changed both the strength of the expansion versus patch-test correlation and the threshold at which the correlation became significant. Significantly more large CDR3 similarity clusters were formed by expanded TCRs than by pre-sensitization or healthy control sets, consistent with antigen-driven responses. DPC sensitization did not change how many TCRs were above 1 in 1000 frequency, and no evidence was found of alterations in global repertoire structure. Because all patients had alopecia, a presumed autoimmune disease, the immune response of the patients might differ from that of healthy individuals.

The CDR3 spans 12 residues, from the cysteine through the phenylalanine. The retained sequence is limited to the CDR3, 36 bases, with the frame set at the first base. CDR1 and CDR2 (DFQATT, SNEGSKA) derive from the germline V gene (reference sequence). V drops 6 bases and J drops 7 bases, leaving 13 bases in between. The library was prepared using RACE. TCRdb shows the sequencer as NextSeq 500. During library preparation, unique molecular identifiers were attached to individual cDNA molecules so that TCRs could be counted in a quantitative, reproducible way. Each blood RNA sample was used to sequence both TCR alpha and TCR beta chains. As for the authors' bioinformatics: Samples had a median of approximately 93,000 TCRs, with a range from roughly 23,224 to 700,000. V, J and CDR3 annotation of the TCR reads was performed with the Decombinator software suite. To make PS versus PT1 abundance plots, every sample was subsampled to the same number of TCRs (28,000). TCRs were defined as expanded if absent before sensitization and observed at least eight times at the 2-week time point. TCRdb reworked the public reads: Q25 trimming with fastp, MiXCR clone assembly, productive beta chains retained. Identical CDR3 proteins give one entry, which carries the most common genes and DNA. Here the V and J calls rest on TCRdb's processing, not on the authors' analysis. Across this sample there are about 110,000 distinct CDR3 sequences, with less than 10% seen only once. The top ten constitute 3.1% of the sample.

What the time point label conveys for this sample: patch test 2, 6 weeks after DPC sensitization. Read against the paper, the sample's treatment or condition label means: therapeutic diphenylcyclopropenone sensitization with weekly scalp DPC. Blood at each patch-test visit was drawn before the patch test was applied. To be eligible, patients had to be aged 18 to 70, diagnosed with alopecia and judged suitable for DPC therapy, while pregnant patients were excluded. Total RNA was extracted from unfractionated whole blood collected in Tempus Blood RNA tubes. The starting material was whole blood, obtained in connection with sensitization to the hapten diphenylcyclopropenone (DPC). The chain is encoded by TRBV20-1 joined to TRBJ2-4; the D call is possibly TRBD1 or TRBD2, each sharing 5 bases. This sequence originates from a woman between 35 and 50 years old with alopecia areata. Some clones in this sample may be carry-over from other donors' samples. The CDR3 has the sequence CSAEYRRNIQYF. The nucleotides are TGCAGTGCCGAATACAGGAGGAACATTCAGTACTTC.